The 14 T cell receptor beta chains reported below all come from one sample, sequenced in a study of T cells in Graves' hyperthyroidism and ophthalmopathy. Researchers amplified the TCR beta CDR3 regions from RNA transcripts. A first-round RT-PCR of the TCR CDR3 used the HTBI primer set. TCRdb re-analysed the multiplex PCR reads in MiXCR, keeping a single row per CDR3 protein. Of some 560,000 distinct CDR3 sequences listed, around 16% are singletons. Sequenced sample: blood. All receptors derive from a woman aged 25 to 39 with Graves' hyperthyroidism.

This clonotype was seen many times. The chain recombines TRBV5-6 with TRBJ2-1, with TRBD1 identical over 8 bases. Germline-derived CDR1 and CDR2 are SGHDT and YYEEEE. J lost 7 bases, V lost 3 bases, and 6 bases had no gene match. This CDR3 contains 14 residues. The CDR3 sequence is CASSSWDRMNEQFF. Written as DNA, the CDR3 is TGTGCCAGCAGCTCATGGGACAGGATGAATGAGCAGTTCTTC. Full variable domain (remainder filled in from reference TRBV5-6 and TRBJ2-1): DAGVTQSPTHLIKTRGQQVTLRCSPKSGHDTVSWYQQALGQGPQFIFQYYEEEERQRGNFPDRFSGHQFPNYSSELNVNALLLGDSALYLCASSSWDRMNEQFFGPGTRLTVL.

This clonotype was recorded at least ten times. V gene TRBV20-1 combines with J gene TRBJ2-7; D is uncertain. The germline V gene encodes CDR1 DFQATT and CDR2 SNEGSKA (reference sequence). V lost 1 base and J 0 bases, leaving 16 bases between the germline ends. The CDR3 covers 16 residues. The CDR3: CSARGRPDTRSYEQYF. CDR3 DNA sequence: TGCAGTGCTAGAGGGAGACCAGATACCCGCTCCTACGAGCAGTACTTC.

The chain links TRBV5-4 to TRBJ2-3, with 12 bases aligning to TRBD2. The CDR3 contains 16 residues. V lost 4 bases to trimming and J lost 5 bases; unmatched junction nucleotides: 8. The V gene's germline CDR1 is SGHNT and CDR2 YYREEE (reference sequence). CDR3: CASSPASGRAGDTQYF. In nucleotides, the CDR3 is TGTGCCAGCAGCCCAGCTAGCGGGAGGGCGGGAGATACGCAGTATTTT.

This clonotype appeared a few times. The genes are TRBV4-2 and TRBJ1-2; no firm D call. The CDR3 loop spans 14 amino acids. Germline V gene sequence: CDR1 LGHNA, CDR2 YNFKEQ. Trimming left V 1 base short and J 4 bases short, with 10 bases between. CDR3 protein: CASSQAGLSYGYTF. The CDR3 DNA reads TGTGCCAGCAGCCAAGCTGGACTGTCCTATGGCTACACCTTC.

A single count supports this clonotype. The chain is built from TRBV12-3 or TRBV12-4 and TRBJ1-2, with D unclear. Deletions cut 7 bases from V and 0 bases from J, with 12 bases between. This CDR3 has 14 residues. CDR3 DNA: TGTGCCAGCACTTCCGCCGCAGCTAACTATGGCTACACCTTC. Amino acids: CASTSAAANYGYTF.

This clonotype was found once. The V call is TRBV28, the J call TRBJ1-1, with TRBD1 matching 9 bases. Germline lookup yields CDR1 MDHEN and CDR2 SYDVKM. The V segment lost 5 bases and the J segment 4 bases; nucleotides outside the gene matches: 11. CDR3 length: 16 residues. CDR3 DNA sequence: TGTGCCAGCAGTCCCCACGGGACAGGGAAATCCACTGAAGCTTTCTTT. Amino acids: CASSPHGTGKSTEAFF.

CDR3 in amino acids: CASSPDSGKLNTQYF. In DNA, the CDR3 is TGTGCCAGCAGCCCGGATAGCGGGAAGTTAAATACGCAGTATTTT. The chain recombines TRBV3-1 with TRBJ2-3; TRBD2 agrees at 8 bases. The CDR3 is made up of 15 amino acids. Germline trimming cut 4 bases from V and 7 bases from J; bases unmatched to any gene: 10. Germline CDR1 LGHDT, CDR2 YNNKEL (reference sequence).

This clonotype was detected ten times or more. CDR3 region: CASSPTRTGPQETQYF. The CDR3 DNA follows: TGTGCCAGCTCACCAACGAGGACAGGTCCCCAAGAGACCCAGTACTTC. The V gene is TRBV18, the J gene TRBJ2-5, with 7 bases fitting TRBD1. V was clipped by 2 bases and J by 1 base; unmatched bases: 7. Germline V CDR1 and CDR2: KGHSH, LQKENI. The CDR3 consists of 16 residues.

The rearrangement links TRBV10-3 to TRBJ2-1; a weak D match, TRBD1 (6 bases). Trimming shortened V by 2 bases and J by 0 bases, and 11 bases separated the two germline ends. Germline values: CDR1 ENHRY, CDR2 SYGVKD. CDR3 length equals 16 residues. CDR3 sequence reads: CAISEIAQGSYNEQFF. CDR3 DNA sequence: TGTGCCATCAGTGAGATTGCACAGGGCTCCTACAATGAGCAGTTCTTC.

This chain joins TRBV4-1 and TRBJ2-2; tentative D call: TRBD2 (5 bases). This CDR3 has 13 residues. V gave up 4 bases and J gave up 6 bases, with 9 bases separating them. Germline CDR1 reads MGHRA; CDR2 reads YSYEKL. Here the CDR3 DNA reads TGCGCCAGCAGCCGGAAACTAGCCGGGGAGCTGTTTTTT. The encoded protein is CASSRKLAGELFF.

The chain is built from TRBV5-5 and TRBJ1-1; D unclear. The germline CDR1 and CDR2 sequences are SGHKS and YYEKEE (reference sequence). V lost 6 bases, J lost 0 bases, and 12 bases lay in between. The length of the CDR3 is 14 residues. As DNA, the CDR3 is TGTGCCAGCACCACGGCCACCCTGAACACTGAAGCTTTCTTT. Its translation is CASTTATLNTEAFF.

CDR3 sequence reads: CAWSQDSGRGNEQFF. CDR3 DNA: TGTGCCTGGAGCCAAGATAGCGGGAGGGGGAATGAGCAGTTCTTC. This chain uses TRBV30 with TRBJ2-1, with 11 bases identical to TRBD2. The germline V gene has CDR1 GTSNPN and CDR2 SVGIG (reference sequence). This CDR3 is built from 15 residues. J was trimmed by 7 bases and V by 3 bases; bases with no gene match: 8.

At least ten counts were recorded for this clonotype. The chain combines TRBV11-1 with TRBJ2-7, with D unclear. Trimming took 3 bases from V and 3 from J, leaving 9 bases between them. The CDR3 extends over 13 amino acids. Germline CDR1 SGHAT, CDR2 FQDESV (reference sequence). CDR3 amino acids: CASSFRRNYEQYF. CDR3 bases: TGTGCCAGCAGCTTCCGACGGAACTACGAGCAGTACTTC.

This clonotype was seen repeatedly, ten times or more. The gene calls are TRBV20-1 and TRBJ2-7; D might be TRBD2 (6 bases). The CDR3 sequence is 13 residues long. Per the germline V gene, CDR1 is DFQATT and CDR2 is SNEGSKA (reference sequence). V lost 5 bases to trimming and J lost 0 bases, with 11 bases between them. Here the CDR3 DNA reads TGCAGTGCTGGGGACTCCAGCTCCTACGAGCAGTACTTC. This sequence encodes CSAGDSSSYEQYF.